These 15 T cell receptor beta chains share one sample of origin, sequenced in a study of T cell responses to AZD1222 COVID-19 vaccine. Data came from immunoSEQ multiplex PCR; TCRdb stores just in-frame clones and leaves some out. The table includes about 120,000 clones, roughly 93% detected once. This sample comprised peripheral blood, obtained 28 days after the second AZD1222 dose. These receptor sequences come from an adult who received the AZD1222 COVID-19 vaccine.

The V and J genes are TRBV7-2 and TRBJ1-5, with 9 nucleotides matching TRBD1. The germline gives CDR1 SGHTA, CDR2 FQGNSA. This CDR3 contains 17 residues. V gave up 2 bases and J gave up 3 bases; unmatched junction bases: 8. Here the CDR3 reads CASSLTRTGEVNQPQHF. The CDR3 DNA reads as TGTGCCAGCAGCTTAACCCGGACAGGGGAGGTCAATCAGCCCCAGCATTTT.

This chain links TRBV4-2 with TRBJ2-7; the match to TRBD2 covers 11 bases. V lost 1 base and J lost 7; bases outside the gene matches: 15. Germline V lookup: CDR1 LGHNA, CDR2 YNFKEQ. The CDR3 contains 18 residues. CDR3 amino acids: CASSQVGLADILVREQYF. CDR3 coding DNA: TGTGCCAGCAGCCAAGTGGGACTAGCGGATATATTGGTGCGGGAGCAGTACTTC.

This chain connects TRBV11-2 to TRBJ2-7; 10 positions match TRBD1. Germline V gene lookup returns CDR1 SGHAT and CDR2 FQNNGV. V was pared by 5 bases and J by 3 bases, with 7 bases of the junction left unmatched. The CDR3 consists of 15 residues. DNA for the CDR3: TGTGCCAGCAGCCCCGGGACAGGGGAAGGCTACGAGCAGTACTTC. As protein: CASSPGTGEGYEQYF. The whole variable domain, remainder taken from reference TRBV11-2 and TRBJ2-7, is EAGVAQSPRYKIIEKRQSVAFWCNPISGHATLYWYQQILGQGPKLLIQFQNNGVVDDSQLPKDRFSAERLKGVDSTLKIQPAKLEDSAVYLCASSPGTGEGYEQYFGPGTRLTVT.

Worth noting for this clone: In the same sample, other DNA sequences code for this CDR3. The chain joins TRBV28 to TRBJ1-2; D gene uncertain. The CDR3 has 12 amino acids. Germline V CDR1 and CDR2: MDHEN, SYDVKM. V was pared by 3 bases and J by 5 bases, with 7 bases between. The CDR3, as DNA: TGTGCCAGCAGTTTGTGGGATTATGGCTACACCTTC. Protein sequence: CASSLWDYGYTF.

The chain recombines TRBV18 with TRBJ2-3, with 12 nucleotides matching TRBD2. Per germline, CDR1 KGHSH and CDR2 LQKENI. The CDR3 has 14 residues. The junction had 0 bases not matched to a gene; V was cut back by 3 bases and J by 5 bases. CDR3: CASSPTSGRDTQYF. In nucleotides, the CDR3 is TGTGCCAGCTCACCGACTAGCGGGAGAGATACGCAGTATTTT.

The J gene is TRBJ2-1, the V gene TRBV28, with D perhaps matching TRBD2 (5 bases). The germline V and J ends were trimmed by 3 bases and 5 bases, with 17 bases remaining between them. The CDR3 has 16 residues. Looked up from germline, CDR1 is MDHEN and CDR2 is SYDVKM. In DNA, the CDR3 is TGTGCCAGCAGTTTGGCGACTAACCTCGAGCACAATGAGCAGTTCTTC. Translation: CASSLATNLEHNEQFF.

V is TRBV5-4 and J is TRBJ1-5, with TRBD1 identical over 8 bases. The CDR3 contains 15 residues. Germline V gives CDR1 SGHNT, CDR2 YYREEE (reference sequence). V lost 0 bases and J lost 5; bases outside the gene matches: 4. The CDR3 coding sequence is TGTGCCAGCAGCTTGGGGACAGGGTGGGATCAGCCCCAGCATTTT. Translation: CASSLGTGWDQPQHF.

This clone was observed once. J is TRBJ1-1 and V is TRBV29-1, with D possibly matching TRBD1 (5 bases). Germline V CDR1 and CDR2: SQVTM, ANQGSEA. Trimming removed 5 bases at V and 5 bases at J, with 15 bases between. The CDR3 is made up of 13 amino acids. As DNA, the CDR3 is TGCAGCGTTCCCGCAGGGCGGGGAACTGAAGCTTTCTTT. Its translation: CSVPAGRGTEAFF.

The chain joins TRBV6-5 to TRBJ1-2; D perhaps matches TRBD1 (5 bases). The CDR3 loop spans 13 amino acids. Per germline, CDR1 MNHEY and CDR2 SVGAGI. Deletions cut 6 bases from V and 8 bases from J, with 16 bases between. The CDR3 nucleotides read TGTGCCAGCAGGAACGCGGAGGGGCTCGGCTACACCTTC. As protein: CASRNAEGLGYTF.

The V call is TRBV5-8, the J call TRBJ2-1; D possibly corresponds to TRBD1 (6 bases). V was cut by 0 bases and J by 3 bases, with 13 bases left in between. This CDR3 spans 16 amino acids. From germline, CDR1 is SGHTS and CDR2 YDEGEE. The CDR3 protein is CASSLGQGFVYNEQFF. DNA for the CDR3: TGTGCCAGCAGCTTGGGTCAGGGGTTTGTCTACAATGAGCAGTTCTTC. Full variable domain (outside the CDR3, taken from reference TRBV5-8 and TRBJ2-1): EAGVTQSPTHLIKTRGQQATLRCSPISGHTSVYWYQQALGLGLQFLLWYDEGEERNRGNFPPRFSGRQFPNYSSELNVNALELEDSALYLCASSLGQGFVYNEQFFGPGTRLTVL.

In this sample, this clone turned up a few times. The chain recombines TRBV4-1 with TRBJ2-7; perhaps TRBD2 as D (5 bases). The germline V gene has CDR1 MGHRA and CDR2 YSYEKL. V was cut by 0 bases and J by 2 bases, with 17 bases left in between. The CDR3 loop spans 17 amino acids. The CDR3 protein is CASSQDPPESEAYEQYF. DNA of the CDR3: TGCGCCAGCAGCCAAGATCCCCCAGAGTCGGAGGCCTACGAGCAGTACTTC.

The chain is built from TRBV6-5 and TRBJ1-2, with 8 bases that match TRBD1. Germline values: CDR1 MNHEY, CDR2 SVGAGI. V was pared by 6 bases and J by 2 bases, with 5 bases of the junction left unmatched. The CDR3 is 14 residues long. CDR3 protein: CASRTGQANYGYTF. The CDR3, as DNA: TGTGCCAGCAGAACGGGACAGGCGAACTATGGCTACACCTTC.

The chain employs TRBV9 and TRBJ2-6; D ambiguous. The CDR3 spans 14 residues. Trimming left V 3 bases short and J 0 bases short, with 4 bases between. Germline values: CDR1 SGDLS, CDR2 YYNGEE. This CDR3 is CASSASSGANVLTF. As DNA, the CDR3 is TGTGCCAGCAGCGCTAGCTCTGGGGCCAACGTCCTGACTTTC.

The chain carries TRBV7-3 and TRBJ2-6; D uncertain. V gave up 5 bases and J gave up 0 bases, with 5 bases separating them. CDR1 is SGHTA, CDR2 FQGTGA, per germline. The CDR3 totals 14 residues. The CDR3 sequence is CASSALSGANVLTF. CDR3 in DNA: TGTGCCAGCAGCGCCCTCTCTGGGGCCAACGTCCTGACTTTC.

The V and J genes are TRBV13 and TRBJ2-7; TRBD1 matches at 10 bases. The CDR3 is 16 amino acids. With 3 bases clipped from V and 5 bases from J, the junction kept 10 bases outside the gene matches. Germline-derived CDR1 and CDR2 are PRHDT and FYEKMQ (reference sequence). For the CDR3, the DNA is TGTGCCAGCAGCTTCTCGCCGGGACAGGGGACCAACGAGCAGTACTTC. Its translation: CASSFSPGQGTNEQYF. Based on the CDR3 plus reference TRBV13 and TRBJ2-7, the full variable domain is AAGVIQSPRHLIKEKRETATLKCYPIPRHDTVYWYQQGPGQDPQFLISFYEKMQSDKGSIPDRFSAQQFSDYHSELNMSSLELGDSALYFCASSFSPGQGTNEQYFGPGTRLTVT.